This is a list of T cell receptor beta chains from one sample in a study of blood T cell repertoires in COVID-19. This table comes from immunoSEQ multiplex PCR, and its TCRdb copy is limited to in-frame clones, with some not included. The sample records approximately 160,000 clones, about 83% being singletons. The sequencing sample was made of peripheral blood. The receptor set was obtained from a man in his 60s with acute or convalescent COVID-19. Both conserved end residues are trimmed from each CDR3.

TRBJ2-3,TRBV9,ASSARGTGVEDTQY
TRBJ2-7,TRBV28,ASSPADFYEQY
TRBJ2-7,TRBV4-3,ASSQDPRDEQY
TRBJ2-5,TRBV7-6,ASSLTDGGARETQY
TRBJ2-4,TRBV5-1,ASSLEGREGVKNIQY
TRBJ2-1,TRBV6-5,ASSSLGQQF
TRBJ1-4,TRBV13,ASSLAQGSGEKLF
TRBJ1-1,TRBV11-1,ASSLAGLNTEAF
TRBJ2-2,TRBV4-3,ASSQTRGPSTGELF
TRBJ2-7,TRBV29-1,SVEVDSSYEQY
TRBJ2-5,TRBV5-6,ASSLASVETQY
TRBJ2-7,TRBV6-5,ASSYELGGYEQY
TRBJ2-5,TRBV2,ASSEGASGGPRGTQY
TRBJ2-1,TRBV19,ASSISGVRSYNEQF
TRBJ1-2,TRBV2,ASKHGLEDYGYT
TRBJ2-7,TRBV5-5,ASSSGQGAYEQY
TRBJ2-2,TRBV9,ASSVAGGNTGELF
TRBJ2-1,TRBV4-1,ASSLETDYNEQF
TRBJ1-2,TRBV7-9,ASSLVSTGHYGYT
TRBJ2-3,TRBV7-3,ASSSTSGATDTQY
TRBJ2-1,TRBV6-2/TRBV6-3,ASSYGLAGGGYNEQF
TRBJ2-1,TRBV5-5,ASSFTDSGNEQF
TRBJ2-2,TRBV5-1,ASSLNTGELF
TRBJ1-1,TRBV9,ASSLYPQGNTEAF
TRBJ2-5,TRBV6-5,ASSYLGQETQY
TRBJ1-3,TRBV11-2,ASNEISGNTIY
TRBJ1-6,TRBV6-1,ASSEAGATNSPLH
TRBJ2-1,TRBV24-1,ATSDLGAQDDEQF
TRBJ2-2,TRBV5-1,ASSFRTGNTGELF
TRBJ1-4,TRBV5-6,ASSSLTGTNEKLF
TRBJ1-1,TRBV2,ACRDRGTMNTEAF
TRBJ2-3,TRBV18,ASSPPNSGGSGNTQY
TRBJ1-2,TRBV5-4,ASSLQGQGANGYT
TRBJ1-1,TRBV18,ASSGPNTEAF
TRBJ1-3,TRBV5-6,ASSLYSGNTIY
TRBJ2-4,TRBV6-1,ASSEGTGRGVLAKNIQY
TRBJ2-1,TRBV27,ASSLIARPGQGGSYNEQF
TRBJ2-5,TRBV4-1,ASSQDVGTWGLGETQY
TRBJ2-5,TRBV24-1,ATSDSLGRDWLQETQY
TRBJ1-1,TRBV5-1,ASSLSIPGNTEAF
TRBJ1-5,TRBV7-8,ASSGRTRGLSQPQH
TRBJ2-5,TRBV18,ASSPPATGYGETQY
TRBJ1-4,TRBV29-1,SVGQGREKLF
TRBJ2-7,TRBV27,ASSLDGVQQY
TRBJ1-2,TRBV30,AWSDHRDRYT
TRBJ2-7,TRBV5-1,ASSIGTSGADEQY
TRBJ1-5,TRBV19,ASSPLLTASNQPQH
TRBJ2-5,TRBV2,ASRNLLAGGQETQY
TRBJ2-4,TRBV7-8,ASSPGQENIQY
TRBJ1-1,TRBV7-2,ASSPQGGGTEAF
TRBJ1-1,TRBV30,AWSVGGYTEAF
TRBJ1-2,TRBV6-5,ASSRQGLGDYGYT
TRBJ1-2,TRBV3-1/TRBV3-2,ASAPGRAYGYT
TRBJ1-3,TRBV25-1,ASSLWGDTIY
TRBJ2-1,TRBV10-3,ATRLAGDYNEQF
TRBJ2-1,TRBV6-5,ASTLTGDNEQF
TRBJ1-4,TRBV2,ASSRTTGGGEKLF